The 22 T cell receptor beta chains below were found in one sample sequenced in a study of T cell responses to AZD1222 COVID-19 vaccine. Sequenced by immunoSEQ multiplex PCR; TCRdb stores in-frame clones only, minus some. The table has 160,000 or so clones, 90% seen once; the top ten hold less than 2%. Here the sequenced sample was peripheral blood, taken on day 0 of AZD1222 vaccination. Receptors were obtained from an adult in good health.

V and J are TRBV11-3 and TRBJ1-1; D is ambiguous. V was pared by 2 bases and J by 0 bases, with 7 bases between. CDR1 SGHNT and CDR2 YENEEA come from the germline V gene. The CDR3 contains 14 residues. CDR3 in DNA: TGTGCCAGCAGCTTAAAGGTGGTGAACACTGAAGCTTTCTTT. Amino acids: CASSLKVVNTEAFF.

V usage is TRBV2 and J usage is TRBJ1-2; D unresolved. The CDR3 contains 16 residues. Germline CDR1 SNHLY, CDR2 FYNNEI. Between the trimmed V and J ends, which lost 3 bases and 3 bases, there was a span of 17 bases. This chain's CDR3 is CASSDYYRPQDYGYTF. The CDR3 nucleotides read TGTGCCAGCAGTGACTATTACAGACCCCAGGACTATGGCTACACCTTC.

The rearrangement links TRBV7-2 to TRBJ2-2; D is tentatively TRBD1 or TRBD2 (5 bases each). CDR1 and CDR2 (germline): SGHTA, FQGNSA. The CDR3 runs 18 residues. With 2 bases removed from V and 1 base from J, the gap between germline ends came to 17 bases. The CDR3: CASSLRGSRAMNTGELFF. CDR3 sequence (DNA): TGTGCCAGCAGCTTACGGGGCAGCCGAGCGATGAACACCGGGGAGCTGTTTTTT.

V is TRBV27 and J is TRBJ2-6; 10 nucleotides match TRBD1. The CDR3 is 18 amino acids. Trimming at V came to 2 bases and at J to 0 bases, leaving 4 bases not matched to a gene. Germline-derived CDR1 and CDR2 are MNHEY and SMNVEV (reference sequence). CDR3 loop: CASSLRDRGLSGANVLTF. In DNA, the CDR3 is TGTGCCAGCAGTTTAAGGGACAGGGGACTCTCTGGGGCCAACGTCCTGACTTTC. Variable domain in full (rest from reference TRBV27 and TRBJ2-6): EAQVTQNPRYLITVTGKKLTVTCSQNMNHEYMSWYRQDPGLGLRQIYYSMNVEVTDKGDVPEGYKVSRKEKRNFPLILESPSPNQTSLYFCASSLRDRGLSGANVLTFGAGSRLTVL.

The rearrangement uses TRBV5-1 and TRBJ1-2; TRBD1 aligns across 9 bases. CDR3 length: 16 amino acids. Losses at the gene ends were 3 bases for V and 4 bases for J; bases not matched to a gene: 10. Germline CDR1 and CDR2: SGHRS and YFSETQ. Here the CDR3 DNA reads TGCGCCAGCAGCTCTGACCCGGGACAGGGAGGCTATGGCTACACCTTC. Translating it yields CASSSDPGQGGYGYTF. The variable domain in full, with the rest retrieved from reference TRBV5-1 and TRBJ1-2, is KAGVTQTPRYLIKTRGQQVTLSCSPISGHRSVSWYQQTPGQGLQFLFEYFSETQRNKGNFPGRFSGRQFSNSRSEMNVSTLELGDSALYLCASSSDPGQGGYGYTFGSGTRLTVV.

This clone was observed a single time. The chain has TRBV19 and TRBJ2-1; tentatively, D is TRBD2 (6 bases). V gave up 5 bases and J gave up 4 bases, with 6 bases separating them. Germline V gives CDR1 LNHDA, CDR2 SQIVND (reference sequence). The CDR3 sequence is 12 residues long. In DNA, the CDR3 is TGTGCCAGTAGTGGGACTTACAATGAGCAGTTCTTC. Amino acids: CASSGTYNEQFF.

The CDR3 nucleotides are TGTGCCAGCAGCCCACAGACAGGGGCTGTCGGCTACACCTTC. The encoded protein is CASSPQTGAVGYTF. The V call is TRBV7-2, the J call TRBJ1-2; 8 nucleotides match TRBD1. Germline V lookup: CDR1 SGHTA, CDR2 FQGNSA. V lost 5 bases and J lost 8; bases outside the gene matches: 10. The CDR3 runs to 14 residues. The complete variable domain, with remaining parts taken from reference TRBV7-2 and TRBJ1-2, reads GAGVSQSPSNKVTEKGKDVELRCDPISGHTALYWYRQSLGQGLEFLIYFQGNSAPDKSGLPSDRFSAERTGGSVSTLTIQRTQQEDSAVYLCASSPQTGAVGYTFGSGTRLTVV.

The chain is built from TRBV28 and TRBJ1-1; D is unclear. Germline V gene data show CDR1 as MDHEN and CDR2 as SYDVKM. Trimming stripped 6 bases from V and 4 bases from J, with 12 bases between. The CDR3 is 13 residues long. In nucleotides, the CDR3 is TGTGCCAGCAGCTTCCAACATGGCACTGAAGCTTTCTTT. It codes for CASSFQHGTEAFF.

This chain's CDR3 is CASSHLTSGSTDTQYF. The CDR3 nucleotides read TGTGCCAGCAGCCACCTGACTAGCGGGAGCACAGATACGCAGTATTTT. The chain links TRBV7-9 to TRBJ2-3; 10 bases fit TRBD2. CDR1 is SEHNR, CDR2 FQNEAQ, per germline (reference sequence). Trimming removed 5 bases from V and 0 bases from J; junction bases left unmatched: 5. This CDR3 comprises 16 residues.

V and J are TRBV7-2 and TRBJ1-3; 7 positions match TRBD1. Trimming cost V 5 bases and J 0 bases; bases outside gene matches: 4. Germline lookup yields CDR1 SGHTA and CDR2 FQGNSA. The CDR3 length is 15 residues. CDR3 coding DNA: TGTGCCAGCAGCAGCAGGGGGGTCTCTGGAAACACCATATATTTT. Its translation: CASSSRGVSGNTIYF.

The rearrangement uses TRBV7-8 and TRBJ2-3, with a tentative D call TRBD2 (6 bases). Trimming took 0 bases from V and 3 from J, leaving 7 bases between them. This CDR3 spans 14 amino acids. The germline gives CDR1 SGHVS, CDR2 FQNEAQ. CDR3 coding DNA: TGTGCCAGCAGCTTAGCGGGGGGTACAGATACGCAGTATTTT. The encoded protein is CASSLAGGTDTQYF.

The chain joins TRBV7-8 to TRBJ2-2, with D hard to call. Per germline, CDR1 SGHVS and CDR2 FQNEAQ. The germline V and J ends were trimmed by 7 bases and 5 bases, with 23 bases remaining between them. The CDR3 runs 17 residues. CDR3 sequence (DNA): TGTGCCAGCACCCTTAGGCTACCAGTGTCGCGGACCGGGGAGCTGTTTTTT. Residues: CASTLRLPVSRTGELFF. The full variable domain, rest sourced from reference TRBV7-8 and TRBJ2-2, is GAGVSQSPRYKVAKRGQDVALRCDPISGHVSLFWYQQALGQGPEFLTYFQNEAQLDKSGLPSDRFFAERPEGSVSTLKIQRTQQEDSAVYLCASTLRLPVSRTGELFFGEGSRLTVL.

The rearrangement uses TRBV27 and TRBJ2-1; D possibly corresponds to TRBD2 (5 bases). This CDR3 is 17 amino acids long. CDR1 is MNHEY, CDR2 SMNVEV, per germline (reference sequence). Deletions cut 3 bases from V and 3 bases from J, with 18 bases between. The CDR3 region has the DNA TGTGCCAGCAGTTTGCGTCTTGGATTAAGCGGCTACAATGAGCAGTTCTTC. Amino acid sequence: CASSLRLGLSGYNEQFF.

The gene calls are TRBV18 and TRBJ1-6; a weak D match, TRBD1 (5 bases). The V and J ends lost 5 bases and 7 bases respectively, with 15 bases between them. CDR3 size: 15 residues. The germline V gene has CDR1 KGHSH and CDR2 LQKENI. CDR3 bases: TGTGCCAGCTCAACTCCGGGACGGAACAATTCACCCCTCCACTTT. Amino acid sequence: CASSTPGRNNSPLHF.

J is TRBJ1-6 and V is TRBV12-3 or TRBV12-4; D is possibly TRBD1 (6 bases). The CDR3 extends over 13 amino acids. The V end lost 5 bases, the J end lost 6 bases, and 8 bases lay between the germline ends. The CDR3 region is CASSGQLNSPLHF. In DNA, the CDR3 is TGTGCCAGCAGTGGACAGCTTAATTCACCCCTCCACTTT.

This rearrangement joins TRBV27 to TRBJ2-1; D ambiguous. CDR1 is MNHEY and CDR2 is SMNVEV in the germline V gene (reference sequence). The CDR3 loop spans 17 amino acids. Trimming pared 0 bases from V and 2 bases from J, leaving 14 bases between. This chain's CDR3 is CASSLSGVGWAYNEQFF. The CDR3 nucleotides read TGTGCCAGCAGTTTATCGGGCGTCGGGTGGGCCTACAATGAGCAGTTCTTC.

This chain joins TRBV11-2 and TRBJ2-7, with a tentative D call TRBD1 (5 bases). From germline, CDR1 is SGHAT and CDR2 FQNNGV. CDR3 size: 15 residues. V was shortened by 3 bases and J by 6 bases, with 18 bases between the two germline ends. The CDR3, as DNA: TGTGCCAGCAGCTTCGGACAAGGTCGCCGAGGCGAGCAGTACTTC. Residues: CASSFGQGRRGEQYF.

The chain links TRBV7-2 to TRBJ2-1; D perhaps matches TRBD2 (5 bases). Germline assignment: CDR1 SGHTA and CDR2 FQGNSA. The CDR3 sequence is 15 residues long. V lost 2 bases, J lost 0 bases, and 8 bases lay in between. The CDR3 loop reads CASSLNGGSYNEQFF. The CDR3 DNA follows: TGTGCCAGCAGCTTAAATGGAGGCTCCTACAATGAGCAGTTCTTC.

The CDR3 nucleotides are TGTGCCAGCAGTGGACAGGGACAGGGGGCTCGAGACGAGCAGTACTTC. Amino acids: CASSGQGQGARDEQYF. The chain combines TRBV25-1 with TRBJ2-7; TRBD1 matches 12 bases. V lost 4 bases, J lost 5 bases, and 9 bases stayed unmatched. Looked up from germline, CDR1 is MGHDK and CDR2 is SYGVNS. The CDR3 spans 16 residues.

The genes are TRBV7-6 and TRBJ2-7; 7 bases line up with TRBD1. In germline, CDR1 is SGHVS, CDR2 FNYEAQ. V shed 3 bases and J 3 bases; nucleotides not matched to a gene: 8. The CDR3 loop spans 15 amino acids. In nucleotides, the CDR3 is TGTGCCAGCAGCTTGATGGGGACAGACGACTACGAGCAGTACTTC. Its protein is CASSLMGTDDYEQYF. Full variable domain (remainder filled in from reference TRBV7-6 and TRBJ2-7): GAGVSQSPRYKVTKRGQDVALRCDPISGHVSLYWYRQALGQGPEFLTYFNYEAQQDKSGLPNDRFSAERPEGSISTLTIQRTEQRDSAMYRCASSLMGTDDYEQYFGPGTRLTVT.

V is TRBV11-1 and J is TRBJ1-2; 7 bases line up with TRBD1. CDR3 size: 13 residues. Per germline, CDR1 SGHAT and CDR2 FQDESV (reference sequence). The junction had 7 bases not matched to a gene; V was cut back by 4 bases and J by 8 bases. DNA for the CDR3: TGTGCCAGCAGCTACGACAGGGACTTGGGCTACACCTTC. Its translation is CASSYDRDLGYTF.

The chain joins TRBV7-3 to TRBJ2-2; D remains ambiguous. CDR3 length: 13 amino acids. From germline, CDR1 is SGHTA and CDR2 FQGTGA. The ends were cut back, 5 bases at V and 5 bases at J, with 9 bases in the middle. The CDR3, as DNA: TGTGCCAGCAGCCTGTTCGGGACCGGGGAGCTGTTTTTT. Protein: CASSLFGTGELFF. The variable domain in full, completed from reference TRBV7-3 and TRBJ2-2, reads GAGVSQTPSNKVTEKGKYVELRCDPISGHTALYWYRQSLGQGPEFLIYFQGTGAADDSGLPNDRFFAVRPEGSVSTLKIQRTERGDSAVYLCASSLFGTGELFFGEGSRLTVL.